The 10 T cell receptor beta chains below all came from one sample that was sequenced in a study of blood T cell repertoires in COVID-19. Measured with immunoSEQ multiplex PCR; TCRdb has only the in-frame clones, and not every one. This repertoire shows 330,000 or so clones, approximately 89% found once; its top ten account for around 2%. The specimen sequenced was PBMCs or T cells enriched from blood (not recorded which). Receptor source: a man aged 40-49 years in a cohort exposed to, infected with or recovered from COVID-19 (not recorded which).

The chain is built from TRBV5-1 and TRBJ1-1, with a weak D call TRBD1 (5 bases). CDR1 is SGHRS and CDR2 is YFSETQ in the germline V gene. The CDR3 extends over 14 amino acids. V was pared by 4 bases and J by 0 bases, with 10 bases between. The CDR3 is CASSPTDMNTEAFF. DNA of the CDR3: TGCGCCAGCAGCCCGACGGACATGAACACTGAAGCTTTCTTT.

V gene TRBV28 combines with J gene TRBJ1-6; possible D gene TRBD1, 6 bases. The germline CDR1 and CDR2 sequences are MDHEN and SYDVKM. The CDR3 is 15 residues long. The V and J ends lost 3 bases and 7 bases respectively, with 13 bases between them. The CDR3 sequence is CASSFQGTSNSPLHF. The DNA of the CDR3 is TGTGCCAGCAGTTTCCAGGGGACAAGCAATTCACCCCTCCACTTT.

The rearrangement joins TRBV5-4 to TRBJ1-4, with no clear D. Per the germline V gene, CDR1 is SGHNT and CDR2 is YYREEE (reference sequence). The V gene lost 4 bases and the J gene lost 12 bases, with 10 bases spanning the gap. The CDR3 spans 11 residues. CDR3 residues: CASSSSEELFF. The CDR3 region has the DNA TGTGCCAGCAGCAGCAGTGAGGAACTGTTTTTT. Supplemented by reference TRBV5-4 and TRBJ1-4, the full variable domain reads ETGVTQSPTHLIKTRGQQVTLRCSSQSGHNTVSWYQQALGQGPQFIFQYYREEENGRGNFPPRFSGLQFPNYSSELNVNALELDDSALYLCASSSSEELFFGSGTQLSVL.

The chain has TRBV28 and TRBJ2-7, with 9 bases lining up with TRBD1. V shed 4 bases, J shed 3 bases, and the junction held 7 bases outside the gene matches. Per germline, CDR1 MDHEN and CDR2 SYDVKM. CDR3 length: 15 amino acids. DNA of the CDR3: TGTGCCAGCAGTTCCCGGGACAGGGCATTCTACGAGCAGTACTTC. This codes for CASSSRDRAFYEQYF.

The CDR3 nucleotides are TGTGCCAGCAGCTTGCCGGGACAGGGAATGGAGACCCAGTACTTC. This gives the protein CASSLPGQGMETQYF. This chain links TRBV5-4 with TRBJ2-5, with 9 bases aligning to TRBD1. The CDR3 contains 15 residues. Germline V CDR1 and CDR2: SGHNT, YYREEE (reference sequence). The trim removed 1 base at V and 5 bases at J, leaving 6 bases unmatched. Full variable domain (outside the CDR3, taken from reference TRBV5-4 and TRBJ2-5): ETGVTQSPTHLIKTRGQQVTLRCSSQSGHNTVSWYQQALGQGPQFIFQYYREEENGRGNFPPRFSGLQFPNYSSELNVNALELDDSALYLCASSLPGQGMETQYFGPGTRLLVL.

The chain employs TRBV6-2 or TRBV6-3 and TRBJ2-6; the D is unclear. Trimming took off 6 bases at V and 1 base at J, with 13 bases between the two ends. Germline V lookup: CDR1 MNHEY, CDR2 SVGEGT. The CDR3 extends over 16 amino acids. The CDR3 region is CASSPLPPSGANVLTF. The CDR3 nucleotides are TGTGCCAGCAGCCCTCTCCCTCCGTCTGGGGCCAACGTCCTGACTTTC.

This chain links TRBV11-2 with TRBJ2-7; D uncertain. Trimming removed 5 bases from V and 3 bases from J, with 8 bases in between. The CDR3 has 12 amino acids. CDR1 and CDR2 from the germline V gene are SGHAT and FQNNGV. The CDR3 protein is CASSQPYYEQYF. CDR3 nucleotides: TGTGCCAGCAGCCAACCCTACTACGAGCAGTACTTC.

The chain carries TRBV5-1 and TRBJ2-5; D gene uncertain. The V gene lost 0 bases and the J gene lost 1 base, with 7 bases spanning the gap. The CDR3 is 14 residues long. Germline CDR1 is SGHRS and CDR2 is YFSETQ. The CDR3 loop reads CASSLGGIQETQYF. CDR3 DNA sequence: TGCGCCAGCAGCTTGGGCGGAATCCAAGAGACCCAGTACTTC.

The V and J genes are TRBV2 and TRBJ2-1, with TRBD2 matching over 11 bases. This CDR3 has 17 amino acids. Per germline, CDR1 SNHLY and CDR2 FYNNEI. Germline trimming cut 2 bases from V and 9 bases from J; bases unmatched to any gene: 12. The CDR3 here is CASSERSSYSGRGEQFF. CDR3 in DNA: TGTGCCAGCAGTGAAAGGTCCAGTTATAGCGGGAGGGGTGAGCAGTTCTTC.

V usage is TRBV29-1 and J usage is TRBJ1-1; D is ambiguous. The CDR3 has 12 amino acids. The germline CDR1 and CDR2 sequences are SQVTM and ANQGSEA. V lost 7 bases and J lost 6, with 15 bases in between. CDR3 DNA: TGCAGCGCCAGGTCGGGGATTGCTGAAGCTTTCTTT. It codes for CSARSGIAEAFF.